The present T cell receptor (beta chain) was sequenced within a study of patients and donors after allogeneic stem cell transplantation. Germline V CDR1 and CDR2: LGHNA, YSLEER. The CDR3 sequence is 16 residues long. The V and J ends lost 0 bases and 4 bases respectively, with 15 bases between them. TCRdb ran MiXCR on the RT-PCR reads and lists one entry per CDR3 protein. This table has about 960,000 distinct CDR3 sequences, roughly 18% appearing once. This chain connects TRBV4-3 to TRBJ1-2; tentatively, D is TRBD1 (5 bases). The clonotype originates from a human donor who was either an allogeneic HSCT recipient or a stem cell or donor lymphocyte infusion donor (not recorded which). It is not recorded whose cells these are; they may come from a transplant donor. Sequenced sample: blood, either unsorted or a sorted T cell fraction (not recorded which). The CDR3 DNA sequence: TGCGCCAGCAGCCAAGATCTAATCAGGGAGGGCTATGGCTACACCTTC. Translated: CASSQDLIREGYGYTF.